This TCR beta chain was sequenced for a study of CD8 T cells in Susac syndrome. Study observations and caveats: Among people with Susac, CD8+ clonal expansion was greatest in TEMRA cells and active patients.

With respect to this clonotype: Its antigen is not known.

The CDR3 extends over 11 amino acids. Germline V gene data show CDR1 as SNHLY and CDR2 as FYNNEI. Isolation of CD8+ and CD4+ T cells was performed negatively, whereas enrichment of TEMRA cells was done by FACS. Random hexamers primed reverse transcription of about 0.5 to 1 ug RNA. The immunoSEQ assay covered 54 Vbeta and 13 Jbeta segments for CDR3. TCRdb processed the immunoSEQ multiplex PCR reads anew with MiXCR; each CDR3 protein has one entry. The sample records 65,000 to 100,000 distinct CDR3 sequences, 90% to 97% being singletons. V usage is TRBV2 and J usage is TRBJ1-2, with a weak D call TRBD1 (5 bases). The sequence was obtained from a human donor with Susac syndrome. Sequenced material: CD8+ T cells from PBMCs. In nucleotides, the CDR3 is TGTGTCATCAGGGATTTGGATGGCTACACCTTC. Residues: CVIRDLDGYTF.